This paragraph reports one T cell receptor beta chain. Its antigen is not yet known. No per-base quality is available; no much larger clone lies one base away. Healthy HIV-negative adults with no recently reported acute infections or vaccinations were included as donors. All donors were Caucasian adults living in Nashville, Tennessee, USA. CD4+ T cells were enriched by magnetic negative selection, after which naive cells were positively selected on CD45RA and the negative fraction was taken as the memory subset. Blood was obtained by leukapheresis, after which PBMCs were separated by Ficoll-Histopaque density gradient centrifugation and cryopreserved in liquid nitrogen vapor phase. Analytical flow cytometry was used to check the purity and quantity of every magnetically sorted T cell population. From each sorted fraction, genomic DNA was isolated and quantified by UV absorbance on a Nanodrop 2000c.

As encoded in the germline V gene, CDR1 is SGHRS while CDR2 is YFSETQ. V and J are truncated by 3 bases and 0 bases respectively, leaving an intervening sequence of 11 bases. The CDR3 holds 15 amino acids from the cysteine to the phenylalanine. The kept DNA is CDR3 alone, 45 bases in frame from the first base. Using the deep immunoSEQ assay, TCR CDR3 regions were amplified from genomic DNA by multiplex PCR. For each cell subset, the extracted genomic DNA was distributed evenly across all wells of several immunoSEQ 96-well plates, and each plate served as one replicate. Each replicate PCR for sorted subsets received about 0.2 ug genomic DNA, equal to roughly 30,000 T cell genomes. The purified libraries were quantified using a Qubit 3.0 fluorometer, sized with a Bioanalyzer 2100, and then quantified again using the KAPA Library Quantification kit. A separate single-read 150-cycle Illumina NextSeq 550 flow cell was used to sequence each immunoSEQ 96-well plate. Turning to the authors' computational methods: Because the immunoSEQ output held only junctional sequences and lacked quality scores, the filtering could not match the filtering applied to full-length reads. Sequences were annotated with PyIR, a Python wrapper for IgBLAST v1.9, using IMGT germline references to assign V/J genes and CDR3. Any read was removed if the V/J assignment was weak (E-value above 1e-6), the CDR3 was missing, or the read contained stop codons, out-of-frame junctions, or ambiguous translated residues. V3J clonotypes were defined as sequences sharing the same inferred V gene, J gene, and CDR3 amino acid sequence. Percentage overlap between repertoires was calculated by dividing the number of shared unique clonotypes by the size of the smaller repertoire. Richness of each repertoire was evaluated using RTK rarefaction, the Chao1 estimator, and Recon v2.1 estimates of unobserved clonotypes. Generation probabilities for all TCRbeta clonotypes obtained by the gDNA method from a handful of donors were computed using OLGA. Here the immuneACCESS table is served through TCRdb, limited to in-frame sequences with V and J called. Missing clones are a known gap in these copies; in checked studies unresolved V genes cover under half, and the rest lacks a known reason. Clone size and the V and J calls come from that table; the DNA yielded D and trimming. A total of 950,000 to 1,300,000 clones appear in this sample, 60% to 80% of them only once. Clones ranked in the top ten supply 1.5% of the sample.

The data were taken from a study of shared clonotypes between healthy human individuals (dated by TCRdb to the early 2020s). General notes on the study: The cohort included three men and a couple of women between 18 and 49 years of age. Per donor, three plates each were used for CD4 naive and CD4 memory, two for CD8 naive, and one for CD8 memory. To estimate repertoire size and how much clonotypes are shared between individuals, the study performed deep sequencing of blood TCR repertoires from a few healthy adults. To increase sequencing depth and limit assay-specific biases, TCR repertoire library preparation and sequencing were carried out by different laboratories using diverse techniques. Per donor, leukapheresis produced somewhere between about 0.94 and 9.5 billion PBMCs. Study-level results and caveats: Larger estimated clonotype richness was generally found for naive subsets than for memory subsets. Based on pairwise subsampling, the degree of clonotype sharing among donors was expected to be affected by sequencing depth. Sampling was limited to blood, and TCR repertoires in tissue likely differ from TCR repertoires in blood. Because the study included a small number of donors, the genetic and exposure-history diversity represented was limited. Rarefaction of sorted-subset datasets indicated incomplete sequencing despite the large sequencing depth. Sharing across several donors was observed for around 5% of naive CD4, 3% to 3.5% of naive CD8, about 2.3% of memory CD4, and about 0.4% of memory CD8 clonotypes. Compared with non-shared clonotypes, the clonotypes found in all four sorted-subset donors had higher generation probabilities.

The sequence derives from a man aged 18 to 30 in good health. The sequence is built from TRBV5-1 and TRBJ2-3, and possibly TRBD2, on 6 matching bases. Source material: memory CD4+ T cells sorted from blood. What this sample's cell subset or site label stands for: CD45RA-negative fraction. The CDR3 reads as follows: CASSSTGTSTDTQYF. The sequence in DNA is TGCGCCAGCAGCTCGACCGGGACTAGCACAGATACGCAGTATTTT.